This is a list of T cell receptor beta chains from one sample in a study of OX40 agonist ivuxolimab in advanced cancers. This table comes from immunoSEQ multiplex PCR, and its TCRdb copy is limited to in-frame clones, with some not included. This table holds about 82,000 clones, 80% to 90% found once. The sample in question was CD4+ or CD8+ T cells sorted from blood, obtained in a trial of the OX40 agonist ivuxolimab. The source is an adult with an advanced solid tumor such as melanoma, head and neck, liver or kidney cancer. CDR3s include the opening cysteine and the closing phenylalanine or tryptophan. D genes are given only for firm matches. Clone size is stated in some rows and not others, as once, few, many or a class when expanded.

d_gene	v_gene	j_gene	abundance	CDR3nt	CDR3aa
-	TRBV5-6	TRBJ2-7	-	TGTGCCAGCAGCTTGGGGGCGGGTCGGGGCCTCGTTTCGCGGCAGTACTTC	CASSLGAGRGLVSRQYF
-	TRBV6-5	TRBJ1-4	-	TGTGCCAGCAGTTACTCTAGGGGTGAAAAACTGTTTTTT	CASSYSRGEKLFF
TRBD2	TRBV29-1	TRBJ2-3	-	TGCAGCGTTGCACTAGCGGGCACAGATACGCAGTATTTT	CSVALAGTDTQYF
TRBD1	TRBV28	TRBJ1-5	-	TGTGCCAGCAGTTTCGGACAGGGGGTTAATCAGCCCCAGCATTTT	CASSFGQGVNQPQHF
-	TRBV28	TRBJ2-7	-	TGTGCCAGCCAATCCCGGGGGGAGCAGTACTTC	CASQSRGEQYF
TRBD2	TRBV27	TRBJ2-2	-	TGTGCCAGCAGTCCTCTCGGGGCTAGCGGGAACACCGGGGAGCTGTTTTTT	CASSPLGASGNTGELFF
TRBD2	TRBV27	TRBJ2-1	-	TGTGCCAGCAGGCGGGACTATAGCTCCTACAATGAGCAGTTCTTC	CASRRDYSSYNEQFF
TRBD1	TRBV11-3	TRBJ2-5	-	TGTGCCAGCAGCTTAAGGACAGGGGATCGGGAGACCCAGTACTTC	CASSLRTGDRETQYF
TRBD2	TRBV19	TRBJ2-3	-	TGTGCCAGTAGTATCGCGGGAGGCCAAGATACGCAGTATTTT	CASSIAGGQDTQYF
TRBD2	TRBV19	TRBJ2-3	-	TGTGCCAGTAGTAACCAAGGGACTAGCGGGATAACGCAGTATTTT	CASSNQGTSGITQYF
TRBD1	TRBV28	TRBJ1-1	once	TGTGCCAGCAGTCCTTCCCAGGGGGCTCGGGCTGAAGCTTTCTTT	CASSPSQGARAEAFF
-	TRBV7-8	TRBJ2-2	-	TGTGCCAGCAGCTTAGACACCTACACCGGGGAGCTGTTTTTT	CASSLDTYTGELFF
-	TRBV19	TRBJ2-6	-	TGTGCCAGTAGTATTGAGTTTACGGGGGCCAACGTCCTGACTTTC	CASSIEFTGANVLTF
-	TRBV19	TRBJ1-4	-	TGTGCCAGTAACCGTGGTAGGGCGGATGAAAAACTGTTTTTT	CASNRGRADEKLFF
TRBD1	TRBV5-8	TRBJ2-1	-	TGTGCCAGCAGCGAGGACAGGGACTCCTACAATGAGCAGTTCTTC	CASSEDRDSYNEQFF
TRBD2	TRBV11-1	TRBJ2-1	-	TGTGCCAGCAGCCGGAGGAGGCTAGCGGTAGGCAATGAGCAGTTCTTC	CASSRRRLAVGNEQFF
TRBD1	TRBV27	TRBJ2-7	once	TGTGCCAGCAGTTCCGGACAGGGGCGCTACGAGCAGTACTTC	CASSSGQGRYEQYF
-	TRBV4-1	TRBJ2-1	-	TGCGCCAGCAGCCAAGCCAGCGGTGCTTACAATGAGCAGTTCTTC	CASSQASGAYNEQFF
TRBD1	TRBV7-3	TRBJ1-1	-	TGTGCCAGCAGCTACCAGGGGGCCGGCACTGAAGCTTTCTTT	CASSYQGAGTEAFF
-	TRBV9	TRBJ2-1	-	TGTGCCAGCAGCGTAGTGACCGAGGGCAATGAGCAGTTCTTC	CASSVVTEGNEQFF
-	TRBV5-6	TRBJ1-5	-	TGTGCCAGCAGTAAGAGCGGACAGCCCCAGCATTTT	CASSKSGQPQHF
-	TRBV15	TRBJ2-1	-	TGTGCCACCAGCAGACGCGCGCTCCCCTACAATGAGCAGTTCTTC	CATSRRALPYNEQFF
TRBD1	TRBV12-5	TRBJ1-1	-	TGTGCTAGTGGAATTTCCTCCTCAGGGGGCACTGAAGCTTTCTTT	CASGISSSGGTEAFF
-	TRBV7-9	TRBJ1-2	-	TGTGCCAGCAGCCCCAGATCGGGGGGCTACACCTTC	CASSPRSGGYTF
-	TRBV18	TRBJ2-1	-	TGTGCCAGCTCACCAGTGAAAGCGGATGGGGGGTTCTTC	CASSPVKADGGFF
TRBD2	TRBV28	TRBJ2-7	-	TGTGCCAGCGGTAGACTAGCGGGAGCCTACGAGCAGTACTTC	CASGRLAGAYEQYF
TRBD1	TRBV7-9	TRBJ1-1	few	TGTGCCAGCAGGGATACAGGGGCCATGGAAGCTTTCTTT	CASRDTGAMEAFF
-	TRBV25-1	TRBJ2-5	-	TGTGCCAGCAGTCTTCGAGCGGACCAAGAGACCCAGTACTTC	CASSLRADQETQYF
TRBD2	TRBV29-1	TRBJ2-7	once	TGCAGCGTTGAAGGTGGGATTAGCGGGAGTTACGAGCAGTACTTC	CSVEGGISGSYEQYF
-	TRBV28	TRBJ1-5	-	TGTGCCAGCAGTAGCTTCGGGACCAATCAGCCCCAGCATTTT	CASSSFGTNQPQHF
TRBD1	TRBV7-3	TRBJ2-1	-	TGTGCCAGCAGCAAACAGGGGGCGGGCACGGACAATGAGCAGTTCTTC	CASSKQGAGTDNEQFF
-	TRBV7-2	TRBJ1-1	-	TGTGCCAGCAGCTTAGGGGTGGGGAACACTGAAGCTTTCTTT	CASSLGVGNTEAFF
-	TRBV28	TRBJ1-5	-	TGTGCCAGCAGTCCGGGGGGGTACAATCAGCCCCAGCATTTT	CASSPGGYNQPQHF
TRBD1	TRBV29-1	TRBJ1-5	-	TGCAGCGTTTCACGGGACAGGGTCGGTCAGCCCCAGCATTTT	CSVSRDRVGQPQHF
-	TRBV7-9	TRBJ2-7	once	TGTGCCAGCAGCTTAAGGGACGGAGCCTACGAGCAGTACTTC	CASSLRDGAYEQYF
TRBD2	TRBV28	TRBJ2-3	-	TGTGCCAGCAAATCTAGCGGGAGGGCCGTCGGCTTAGATACGCAGTATTTT	CASKSSGRAVGLDTQYF
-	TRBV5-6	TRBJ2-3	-	TGTGCCAGCAGCGAGGGACGCACAGATACGCAGTATTTT	CASSEGRTDTQYF
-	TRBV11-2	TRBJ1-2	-	TGTGCCAGCAGCCCAACCACCGGGAATTATGGCTACACCTTC	CASSPTTGNYGYTF
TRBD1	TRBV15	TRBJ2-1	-	TGTGCCACCAGCAGACGGACAGGGGGATACAATGAGCAGTTCTTC	CATSRRTGGYNEQFF
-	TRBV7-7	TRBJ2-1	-	TGTGCTAGCAGCATGGCGACGGCCTCCTACAATGAGCAGTTCTTC	CASSMATASYNEQFF
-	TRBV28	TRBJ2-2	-	TGTGCCAGCAGTCAAGCCGGGTGGGCCACCGGGGAGCTGTTTTTT	CASSQAGWATGELFF
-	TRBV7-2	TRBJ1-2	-	TGTGCCAGCAGCTTATCCAGCGGGAACTATGGCTACACCTTC	CASSLSSGNYGYTF
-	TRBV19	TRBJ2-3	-	TGTGCCAGTACCCTGAAGATAAGGGCAGATACGCAGTATTTT	CASTLKIRADTQYF
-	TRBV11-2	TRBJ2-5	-	TGTGCCAGCAGCTTAGGGACAGCGCAAGAGACCCAGTACTTC	CASSLGTAQETQYF
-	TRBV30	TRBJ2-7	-	TGTGCCTGGAGTCCAGGGCACGAGCAGTACTTC	CAWSPGHEQYF
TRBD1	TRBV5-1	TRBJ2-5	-	TGCGCCAGCAGCAGGAGGTTGGGACAGCAAGAGACCCAGTACTTC	CASSRRLGQQETQYF
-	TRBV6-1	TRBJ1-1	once	TGTGCCAGCAGTGAGGGCTTTGAAGCTTTCTTT	CASSEGFEAFF
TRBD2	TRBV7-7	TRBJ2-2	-	TGTGCTAGCGGGGTTGAGACGACCGGGGAGCTGTTTTTT	CASGVETTGELFF
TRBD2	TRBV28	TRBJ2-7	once	TGTGCCAGCAGTTTCCTGGGAGCGGGAGGCCTCTACGAGCAGTACTTC	CASSFLGAGGLYEQYF
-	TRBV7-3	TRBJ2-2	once	TGTGCCAGCAGCCGCAGTGGGGGAGTCACCGGGGAGCTGTTTTTT	CASSRSGGVTGELFF
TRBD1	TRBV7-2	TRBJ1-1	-	TGTGCCAGCACCCAGGGGGCGTGGAACACTGAAGCTTTCTTT	CASTQGAWNTEAFF
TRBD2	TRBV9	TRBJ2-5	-	TGTGCCAGCAGCGTACTAGCGGGAGTTCGAGAGACCCAGTACTTC	CASSVLAGVRETQYF
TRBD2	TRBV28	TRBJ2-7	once	TGTGCCAGCAGTTTAGGCGGGAGTCTTATCTACGAGCAGTACTTC	CASSLGGSLIYEQYF